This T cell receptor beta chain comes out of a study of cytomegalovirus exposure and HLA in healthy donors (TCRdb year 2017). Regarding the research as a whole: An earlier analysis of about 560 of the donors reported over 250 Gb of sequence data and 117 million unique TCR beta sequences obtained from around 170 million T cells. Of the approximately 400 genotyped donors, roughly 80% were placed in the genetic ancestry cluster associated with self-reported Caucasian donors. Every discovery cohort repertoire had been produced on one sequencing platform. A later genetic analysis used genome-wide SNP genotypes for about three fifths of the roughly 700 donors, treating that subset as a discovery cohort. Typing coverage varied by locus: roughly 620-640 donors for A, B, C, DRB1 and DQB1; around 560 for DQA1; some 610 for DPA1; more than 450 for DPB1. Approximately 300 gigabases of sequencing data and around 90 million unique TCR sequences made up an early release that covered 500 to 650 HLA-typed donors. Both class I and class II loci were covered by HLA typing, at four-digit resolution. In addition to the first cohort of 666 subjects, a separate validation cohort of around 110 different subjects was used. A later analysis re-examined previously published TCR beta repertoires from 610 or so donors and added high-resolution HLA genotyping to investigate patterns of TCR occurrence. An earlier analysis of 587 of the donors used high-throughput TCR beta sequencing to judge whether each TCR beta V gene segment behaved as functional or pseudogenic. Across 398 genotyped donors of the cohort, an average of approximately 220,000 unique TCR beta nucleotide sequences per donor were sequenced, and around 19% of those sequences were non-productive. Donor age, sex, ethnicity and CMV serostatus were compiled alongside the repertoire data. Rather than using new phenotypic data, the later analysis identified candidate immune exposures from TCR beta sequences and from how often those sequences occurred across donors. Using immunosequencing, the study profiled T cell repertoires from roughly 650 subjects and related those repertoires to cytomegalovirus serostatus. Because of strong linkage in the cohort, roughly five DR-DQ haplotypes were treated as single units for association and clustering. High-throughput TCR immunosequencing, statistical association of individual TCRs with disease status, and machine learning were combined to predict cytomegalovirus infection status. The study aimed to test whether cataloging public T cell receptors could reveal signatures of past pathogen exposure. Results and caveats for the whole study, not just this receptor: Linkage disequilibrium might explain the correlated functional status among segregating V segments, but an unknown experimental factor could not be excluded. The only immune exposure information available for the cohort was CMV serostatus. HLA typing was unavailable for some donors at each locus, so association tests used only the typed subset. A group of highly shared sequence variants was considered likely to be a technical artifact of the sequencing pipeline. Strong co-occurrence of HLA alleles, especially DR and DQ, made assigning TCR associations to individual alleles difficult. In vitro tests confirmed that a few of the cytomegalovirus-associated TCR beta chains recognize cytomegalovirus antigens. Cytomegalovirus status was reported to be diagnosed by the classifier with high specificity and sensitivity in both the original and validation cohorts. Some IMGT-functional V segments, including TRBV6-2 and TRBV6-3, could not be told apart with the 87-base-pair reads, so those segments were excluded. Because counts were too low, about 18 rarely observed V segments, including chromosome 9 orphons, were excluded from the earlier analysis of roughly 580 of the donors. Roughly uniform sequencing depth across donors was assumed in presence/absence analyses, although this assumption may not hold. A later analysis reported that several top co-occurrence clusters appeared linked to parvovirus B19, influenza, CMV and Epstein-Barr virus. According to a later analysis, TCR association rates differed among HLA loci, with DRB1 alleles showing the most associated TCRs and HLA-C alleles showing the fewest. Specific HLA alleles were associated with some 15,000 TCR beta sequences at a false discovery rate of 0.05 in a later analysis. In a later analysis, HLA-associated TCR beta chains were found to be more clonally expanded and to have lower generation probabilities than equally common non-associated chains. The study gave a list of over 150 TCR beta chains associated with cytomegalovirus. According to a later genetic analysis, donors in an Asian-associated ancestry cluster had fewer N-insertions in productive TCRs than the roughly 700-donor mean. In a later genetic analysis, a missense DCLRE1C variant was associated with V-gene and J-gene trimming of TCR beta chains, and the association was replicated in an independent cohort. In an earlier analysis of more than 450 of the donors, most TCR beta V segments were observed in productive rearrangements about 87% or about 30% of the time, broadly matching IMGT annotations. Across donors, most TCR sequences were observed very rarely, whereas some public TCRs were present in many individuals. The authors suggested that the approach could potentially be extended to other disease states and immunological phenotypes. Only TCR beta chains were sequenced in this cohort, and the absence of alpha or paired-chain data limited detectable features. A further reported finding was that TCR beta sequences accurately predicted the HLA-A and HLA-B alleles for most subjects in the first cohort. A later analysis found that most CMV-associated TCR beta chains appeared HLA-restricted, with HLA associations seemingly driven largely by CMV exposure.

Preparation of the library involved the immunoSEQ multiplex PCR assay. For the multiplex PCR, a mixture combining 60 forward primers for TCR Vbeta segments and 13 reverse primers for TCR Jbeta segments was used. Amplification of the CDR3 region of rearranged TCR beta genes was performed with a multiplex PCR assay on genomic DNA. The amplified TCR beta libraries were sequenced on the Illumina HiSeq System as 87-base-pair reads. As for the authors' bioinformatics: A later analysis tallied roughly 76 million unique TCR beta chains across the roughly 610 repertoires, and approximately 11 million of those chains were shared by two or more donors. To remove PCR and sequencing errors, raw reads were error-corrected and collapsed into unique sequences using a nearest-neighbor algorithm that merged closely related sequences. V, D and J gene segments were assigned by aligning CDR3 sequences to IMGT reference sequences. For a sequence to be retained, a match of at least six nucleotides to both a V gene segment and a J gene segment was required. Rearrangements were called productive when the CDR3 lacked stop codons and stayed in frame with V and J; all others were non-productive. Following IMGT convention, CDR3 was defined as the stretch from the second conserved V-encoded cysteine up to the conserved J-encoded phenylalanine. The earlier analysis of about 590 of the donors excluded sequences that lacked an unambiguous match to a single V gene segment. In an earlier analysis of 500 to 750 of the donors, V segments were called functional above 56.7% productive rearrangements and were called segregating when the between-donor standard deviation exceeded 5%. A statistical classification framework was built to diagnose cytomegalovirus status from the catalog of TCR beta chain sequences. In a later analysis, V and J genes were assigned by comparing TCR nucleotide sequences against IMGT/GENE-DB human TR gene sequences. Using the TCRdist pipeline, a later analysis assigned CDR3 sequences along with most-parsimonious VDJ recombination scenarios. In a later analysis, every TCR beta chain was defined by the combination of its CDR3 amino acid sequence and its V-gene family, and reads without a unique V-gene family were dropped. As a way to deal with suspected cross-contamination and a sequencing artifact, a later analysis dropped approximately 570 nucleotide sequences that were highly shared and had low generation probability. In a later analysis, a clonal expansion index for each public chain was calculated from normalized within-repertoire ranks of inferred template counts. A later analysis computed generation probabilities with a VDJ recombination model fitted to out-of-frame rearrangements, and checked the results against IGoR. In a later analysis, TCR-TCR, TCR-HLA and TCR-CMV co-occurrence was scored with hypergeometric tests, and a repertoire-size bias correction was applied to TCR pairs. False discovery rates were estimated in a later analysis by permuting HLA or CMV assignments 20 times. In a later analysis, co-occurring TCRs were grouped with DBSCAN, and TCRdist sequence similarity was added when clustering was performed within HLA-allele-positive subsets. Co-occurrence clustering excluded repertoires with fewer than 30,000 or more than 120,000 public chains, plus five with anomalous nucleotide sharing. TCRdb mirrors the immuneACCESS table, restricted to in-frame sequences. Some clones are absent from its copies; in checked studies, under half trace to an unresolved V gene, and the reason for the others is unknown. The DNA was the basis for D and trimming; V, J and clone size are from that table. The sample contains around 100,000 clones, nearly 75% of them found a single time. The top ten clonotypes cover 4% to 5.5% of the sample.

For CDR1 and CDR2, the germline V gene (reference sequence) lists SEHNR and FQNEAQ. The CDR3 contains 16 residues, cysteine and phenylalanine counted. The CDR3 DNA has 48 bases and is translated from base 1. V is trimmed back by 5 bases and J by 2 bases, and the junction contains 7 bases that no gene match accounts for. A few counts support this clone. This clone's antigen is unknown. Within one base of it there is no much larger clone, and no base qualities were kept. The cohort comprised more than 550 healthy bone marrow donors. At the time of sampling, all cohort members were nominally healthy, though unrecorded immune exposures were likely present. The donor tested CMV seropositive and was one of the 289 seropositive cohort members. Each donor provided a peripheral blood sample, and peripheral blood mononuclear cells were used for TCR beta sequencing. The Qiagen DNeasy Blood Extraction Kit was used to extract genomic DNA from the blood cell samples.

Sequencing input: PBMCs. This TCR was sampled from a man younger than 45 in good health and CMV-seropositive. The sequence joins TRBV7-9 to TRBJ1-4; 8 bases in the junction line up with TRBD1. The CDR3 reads CASSPWTGSTNEKLFF. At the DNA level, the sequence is TGTGCCAGCAGCCCTTGGACAGGGTCGACTAATGAAAAACTGTTTTTT.